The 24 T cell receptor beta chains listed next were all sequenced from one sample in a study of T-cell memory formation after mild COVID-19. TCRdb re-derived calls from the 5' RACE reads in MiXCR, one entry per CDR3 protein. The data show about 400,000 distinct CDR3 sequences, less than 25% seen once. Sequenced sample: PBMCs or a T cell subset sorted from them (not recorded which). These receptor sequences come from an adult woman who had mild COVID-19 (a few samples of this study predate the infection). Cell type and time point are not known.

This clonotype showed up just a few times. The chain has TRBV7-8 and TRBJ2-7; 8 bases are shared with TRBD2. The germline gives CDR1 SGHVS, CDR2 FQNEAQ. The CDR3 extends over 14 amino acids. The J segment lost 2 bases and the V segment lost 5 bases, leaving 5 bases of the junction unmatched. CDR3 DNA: TGTGCCAGCAGCGGACTAGCTGGTACCTACGAGCAGTACTTC. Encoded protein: CASSGLAGTYEQYF.

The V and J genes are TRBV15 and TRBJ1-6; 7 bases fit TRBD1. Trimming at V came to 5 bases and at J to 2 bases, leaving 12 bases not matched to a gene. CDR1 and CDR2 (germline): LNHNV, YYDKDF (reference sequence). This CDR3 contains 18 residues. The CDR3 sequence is CATSSPRGQLTYNSPLHF. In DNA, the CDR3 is TGTGCCACCAGCTCTCCGAGGGGACAGCTTACCTATAATTCACCCCTCCACTTT.

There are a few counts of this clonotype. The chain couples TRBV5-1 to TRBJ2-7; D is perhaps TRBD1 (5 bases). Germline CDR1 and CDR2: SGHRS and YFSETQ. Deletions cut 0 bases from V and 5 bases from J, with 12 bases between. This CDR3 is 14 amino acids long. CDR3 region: CASSLAWQGNEQYF. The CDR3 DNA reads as TGCGCCAGCAGCTTGGCCTGGCAGGGCAACGAGCAGTACTTC.

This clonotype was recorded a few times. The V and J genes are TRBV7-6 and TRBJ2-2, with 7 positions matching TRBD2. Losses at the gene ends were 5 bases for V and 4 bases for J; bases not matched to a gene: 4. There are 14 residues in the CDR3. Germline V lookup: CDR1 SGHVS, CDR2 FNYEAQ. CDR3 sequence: CASSAGEGTGELFF. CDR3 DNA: TGTGCCAGCAGCGCGGGAGAAGGCACCGGGGAGCTGTTTTTT.

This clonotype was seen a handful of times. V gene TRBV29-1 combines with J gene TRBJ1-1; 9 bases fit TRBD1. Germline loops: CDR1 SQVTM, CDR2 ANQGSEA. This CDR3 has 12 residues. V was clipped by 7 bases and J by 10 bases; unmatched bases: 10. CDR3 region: CSAVSQGAGAFF. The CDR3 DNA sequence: TGCAGCGCTGTATCACAGGGGGCCGGAGCTTTCTTT.

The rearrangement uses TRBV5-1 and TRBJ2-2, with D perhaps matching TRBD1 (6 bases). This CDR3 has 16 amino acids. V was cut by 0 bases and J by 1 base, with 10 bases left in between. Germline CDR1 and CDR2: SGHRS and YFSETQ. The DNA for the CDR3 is TGCGCCAGCAGCTTGGCCGGACAGTGGAACACCGGGGAGCTGTTTTTT. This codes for CASSLAGQWNTGELFF. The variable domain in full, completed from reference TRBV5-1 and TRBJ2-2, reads KAGVTQTPRYLIKTRGQQVTLSCSPISGHRSVSWYQQTPGQGLQFLFEYFSETQRNKGNFPGRFSGRQFSNSRSEMNVSTLELGDSALYLCASSLAGQWNTGELFFGEGSRLTVL.

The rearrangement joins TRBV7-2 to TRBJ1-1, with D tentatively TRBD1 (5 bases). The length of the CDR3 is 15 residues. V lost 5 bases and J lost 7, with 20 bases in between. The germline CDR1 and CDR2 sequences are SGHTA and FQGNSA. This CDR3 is CASSEGVGWDGEAFF. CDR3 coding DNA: TGTGCCAGCAGCGAAGGGGTGGGCTGGGATGGTGAAGCTTTCTTT.

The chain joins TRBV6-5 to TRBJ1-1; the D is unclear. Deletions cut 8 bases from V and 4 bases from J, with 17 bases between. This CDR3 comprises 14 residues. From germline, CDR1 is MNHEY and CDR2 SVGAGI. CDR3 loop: CASHNEWAPTEAFF. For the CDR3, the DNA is TGTGCCAGCCATAATGAATGGGCTCCCACTGAAGCTTTCTTT.

As DNA, the CDR3 is TGTGCCAGCAGCAATCCGACAGGGATTGGGTATGGCTACACCTTC. It yields the protein CASSNPTGIGYGYTF. V usage is TRBV5-6 and J usage is TRBJ1-2, with 7 bases matching TRBD1. This CDR3 spans 15 amino acids. Trimming cost V 4 bases and J 5 bases; bases outside gene matches: 11. Germline CDR1 is SGHDT and CDR2 is YYEEEE.

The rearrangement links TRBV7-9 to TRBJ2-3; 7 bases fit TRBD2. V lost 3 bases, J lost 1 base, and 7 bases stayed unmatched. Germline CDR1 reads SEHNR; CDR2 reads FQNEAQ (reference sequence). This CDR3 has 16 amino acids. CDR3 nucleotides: TGTGCCAGCAGCTTCCCTTCTAGCGGCGGCACAGATACGCAGTATTTT. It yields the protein CASSFPSSGGTDTQYF.

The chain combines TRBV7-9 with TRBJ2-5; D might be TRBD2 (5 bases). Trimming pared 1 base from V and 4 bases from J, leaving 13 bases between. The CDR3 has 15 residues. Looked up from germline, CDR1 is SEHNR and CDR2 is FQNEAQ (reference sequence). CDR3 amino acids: CASSLGGSNRETQYF. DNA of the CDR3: TGTGCCAGCAGCTTAGGAGGGAGTAATCGAGAGACCCAGTACTTC.

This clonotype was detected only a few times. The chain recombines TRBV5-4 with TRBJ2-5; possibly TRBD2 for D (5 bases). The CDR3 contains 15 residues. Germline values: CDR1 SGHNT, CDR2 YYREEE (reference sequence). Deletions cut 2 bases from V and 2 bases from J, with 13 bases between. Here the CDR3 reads CASSFGRGPQETQYF. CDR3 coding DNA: TGTGCCAGCAGCTTTGGTCGCGGGCCTCAAGAGACCCAGTACTTC.

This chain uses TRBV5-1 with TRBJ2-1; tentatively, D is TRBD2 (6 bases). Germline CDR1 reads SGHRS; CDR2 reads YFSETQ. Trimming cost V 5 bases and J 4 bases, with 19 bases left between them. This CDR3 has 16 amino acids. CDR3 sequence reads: CASRAVGGLKYNEQFF. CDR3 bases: TGCGCCAGCAGGGCCGTCGGCGGACTAAAATACAATGAGCAGTTCTTC.

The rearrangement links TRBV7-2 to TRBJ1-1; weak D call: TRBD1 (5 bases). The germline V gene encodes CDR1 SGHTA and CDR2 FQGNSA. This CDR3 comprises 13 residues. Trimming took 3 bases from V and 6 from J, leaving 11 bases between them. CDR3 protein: CASSFGRGAEAFF. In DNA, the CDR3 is TGTGCCAGCAGCTTTGGGAGGGGCGCTGAAGCTTTCTTT.

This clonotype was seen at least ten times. The CDR3 region has the DNA TGTGCCAGCAGTCAGGGACAGGAGACCAACACTGAAGCTTTCTTT. Translating gives CASSQGQETNTEAFF. This chain uses TRBV12-3 or TRBV12-4 with TRBJ1-1; 8 positions agree with TRBD1. The CDR3 contains 15 residues. The V and J ends lost 5 bases and 2 bases, in that order; junction bases with no gene match: 7.

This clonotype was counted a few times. The CDR3 nucleotides are TGTGCCAGCAGCCTTTATCGGGGTCCGAACACTGAAGCTTTCTTT. Protein product: CASSLYRGPNTEAFF. The chain employs TRBV7-2 and TRBJ1-1; D not resolved. The germline V and J ends were trimmed by 5 bases and 1 base, with 14 bases remaining between them. The CDR3 spans 15 residues. Germline-derived CDR1 and CDR2 are SGHTA and FQGNSA.

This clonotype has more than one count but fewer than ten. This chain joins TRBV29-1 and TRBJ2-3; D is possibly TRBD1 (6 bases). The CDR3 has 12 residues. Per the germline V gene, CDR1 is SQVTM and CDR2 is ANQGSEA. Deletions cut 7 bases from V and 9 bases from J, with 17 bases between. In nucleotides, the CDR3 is TGCAGCGCTTACAAGGACAGCCTAACGCAGTATTTT. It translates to CSAYKDSLTQYF.

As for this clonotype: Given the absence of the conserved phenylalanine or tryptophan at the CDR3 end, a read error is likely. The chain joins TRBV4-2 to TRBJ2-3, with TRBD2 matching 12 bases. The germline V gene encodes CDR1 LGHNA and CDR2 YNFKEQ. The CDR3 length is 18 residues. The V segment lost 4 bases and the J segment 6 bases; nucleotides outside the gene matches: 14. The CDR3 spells CASSLGPPSSGRADTQYS. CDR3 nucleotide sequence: TGTGCCAGCAGCCTGGGACCCCCCTCTAGCGGGAGGGCCGATACGCAGTATTCT.

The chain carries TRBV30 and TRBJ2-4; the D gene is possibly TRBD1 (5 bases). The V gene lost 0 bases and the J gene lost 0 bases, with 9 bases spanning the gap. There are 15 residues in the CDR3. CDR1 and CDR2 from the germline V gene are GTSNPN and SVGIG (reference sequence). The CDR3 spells CAWSVLDRAKNIQYF. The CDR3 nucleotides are TGTGCCTGGAGTGTACTCGACAGAGCCAAAAACATTCAGTACTTC.

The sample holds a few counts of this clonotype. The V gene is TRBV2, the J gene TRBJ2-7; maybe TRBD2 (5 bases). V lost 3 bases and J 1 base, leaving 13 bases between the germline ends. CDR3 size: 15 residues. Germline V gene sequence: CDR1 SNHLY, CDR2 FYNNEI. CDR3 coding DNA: TGTGCCAGCAGTGACGGACCGGGGTTATCCTACGAGCAGTACTTC. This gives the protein CASSDGPGLSYEQYF.

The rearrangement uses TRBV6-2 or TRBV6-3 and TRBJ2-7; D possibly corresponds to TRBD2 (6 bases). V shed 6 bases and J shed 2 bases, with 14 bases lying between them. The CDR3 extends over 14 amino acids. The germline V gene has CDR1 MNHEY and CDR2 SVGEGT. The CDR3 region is CASRKLAAAYEQYF. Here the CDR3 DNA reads TGTGCCAGCAGAAAATTAGCGGCGGCCTACGAGCAGTACTTC.

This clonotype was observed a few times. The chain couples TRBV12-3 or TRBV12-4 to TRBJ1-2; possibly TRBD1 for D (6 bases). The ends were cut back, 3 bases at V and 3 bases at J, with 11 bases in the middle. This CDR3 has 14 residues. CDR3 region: CASSFGGADYGYTF. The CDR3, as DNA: TGTGCCAGCAGTTTCGGGGGCGCGGACTATGGCTACACCTTC.

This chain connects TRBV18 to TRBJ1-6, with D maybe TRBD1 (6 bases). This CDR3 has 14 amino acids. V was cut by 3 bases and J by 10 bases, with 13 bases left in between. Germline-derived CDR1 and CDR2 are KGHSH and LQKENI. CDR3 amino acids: CASSPKQGESPLHF. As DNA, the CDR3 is TGTGCCAGCTCACCGAAACAGGGAGAATCACCCCTCCACTTT.

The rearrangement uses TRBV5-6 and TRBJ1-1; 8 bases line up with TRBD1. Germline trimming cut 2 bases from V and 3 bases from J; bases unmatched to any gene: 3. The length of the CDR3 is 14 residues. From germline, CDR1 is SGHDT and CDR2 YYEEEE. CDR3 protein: CASSFRGRYTEAFF. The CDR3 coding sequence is TGTGCCAGCAGCTTCAGGGGGCGGTACACTGAAGCTTTCTTT.